Included here is one TCR beta chain sequence, with context. The target antigen is unknown. The data were obtained in a study of OX40 agonist ivuxolimab in advanced cancers. In the study overall: It was ivuxolimab, an agonistic anti-OX40 (CD134) antibody, that patients were treated with. Earlier treatment with anti-PD-1, anti-PD-L1 or anti-CTLA-4 was permitted, and about 40% had received some.

Only in-frame clones appear in the TCRdb table, and some are missing; sequencing was by immunoSEQ multiplex PCR. The repertoire has 15,000 or so clones, approximately 77% of them found once; the top ten carry roughly 32%. The ends lost 5 bases at V and 7 bases at J; junction bases unmatched: 10. The CDR3 is made up of 15 amino acids. Germline lookup yields CDR1 SGHVS and CDR2 FNYEAQ. Findings and limits, study-wide: CD8+ T cells (on average) carried more expanded clones than CD4+ T cells.

The sample in question was CD4+ or CD8+ T cells sorted from blood, obtained in a trial of the OX40 agonist ivuxolimab. This chain uses TRBV7-6 with TRBJ1-4; 7 nucleotides line up with TRBD1. This sequence originates from an adult with an advanced solid tumor such as melanoma, head and neck, liver or kidney cancer. The CDR3 region is CASSPVGGPGEKLFF. The CDR3 DNA sequence: TGTGCCAGCAGCCCAGTAGGGGGCCCAGGTGAAAAACTGTTTTTT.